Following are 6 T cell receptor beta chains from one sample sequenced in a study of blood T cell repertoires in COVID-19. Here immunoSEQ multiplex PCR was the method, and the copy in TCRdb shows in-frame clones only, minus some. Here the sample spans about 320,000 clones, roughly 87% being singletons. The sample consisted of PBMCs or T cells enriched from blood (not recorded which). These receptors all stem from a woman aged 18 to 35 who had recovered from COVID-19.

The CDR3, as DNA: TGTGCCAGCAGCTTAGGGCCAGATACGCAGTATTTT. This translates into CASSLGPDTQYF. The chain employs TRBV7-2 and TRBJ2-3; unclear D gene. Trimming removed 1 base from V and 4 bases from J, with 3 bases in between. The CDR3 is made up of 12 amino acids. The germline V gene has CDR1 SGHTA and CDR2 FQGNSA.

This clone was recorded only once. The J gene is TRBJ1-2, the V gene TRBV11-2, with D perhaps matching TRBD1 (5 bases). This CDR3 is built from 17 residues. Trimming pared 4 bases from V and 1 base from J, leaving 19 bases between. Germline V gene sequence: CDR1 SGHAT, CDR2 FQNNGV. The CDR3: CASSSPRAGGGNYGYTF. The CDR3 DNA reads TGTGCCAGCAGCTCCCCCCGAGCGGGGGGTGGTAACTATGGCTACACCTTC.

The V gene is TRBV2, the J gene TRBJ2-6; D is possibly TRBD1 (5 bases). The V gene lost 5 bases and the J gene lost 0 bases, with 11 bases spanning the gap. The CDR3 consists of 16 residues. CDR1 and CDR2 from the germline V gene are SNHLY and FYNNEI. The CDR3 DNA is TGTGCCAGCAGTCCAGGGCGCTCCTCTGGGGCCAACGTCCTGACTTTC. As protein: CASSPGRSSGANVLTF.

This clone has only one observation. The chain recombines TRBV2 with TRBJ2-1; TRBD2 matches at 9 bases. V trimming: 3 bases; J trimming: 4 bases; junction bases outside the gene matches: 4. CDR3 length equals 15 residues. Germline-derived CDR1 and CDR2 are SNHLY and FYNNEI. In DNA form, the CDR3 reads TGTGCCAGCAGTGATATAGCGGGGGAATACAATGAGCAGTTCTTC. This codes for CASSDIAGEYNEQFF. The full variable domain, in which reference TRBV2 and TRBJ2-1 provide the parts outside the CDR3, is EPEVTQTPSHQVTQMGQEVILRCVPISNHLYFYWYRQILGQKVEFLVSFYNNEISEKSEIFDDQFSVERPDGSNFTLKIRSTKLEDSAMYFCASSDIAGEYNEQFFGPGTRLTVL.

CDR3: CASSPHPGLDEQFF. DNA of the CDR3: TGTGCCAGCAGCCCCCACCCGGGACTAGATGAGCAGTTCTTC. This sequence joins TRBV5-5 and TRBJ2-1; 8 nucleotides line up with TRBD2. The ends lost 4 bases at V and 8 bases at J; junction bases unmatched: 8. Germline V gene sequence: CDR1 SGHKS, CDR2 YYEKEE (reference sequence). CDR3 length equals 14 residues.

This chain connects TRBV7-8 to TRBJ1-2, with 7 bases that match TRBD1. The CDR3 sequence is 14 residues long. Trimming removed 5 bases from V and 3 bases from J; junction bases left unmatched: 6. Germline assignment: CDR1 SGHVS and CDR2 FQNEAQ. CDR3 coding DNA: TGTGCCAGCAGCCAGACAGGGTACCACTATGGCTACACCTTC. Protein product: CASSQTGYHYGYTF. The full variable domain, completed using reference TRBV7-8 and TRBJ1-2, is GAGVSQSPRYKVAKRGQDVALRCDPISGHVSLFWYQQALGQGPEFLTYFQNEAQLDKSGLPSDRFFAERPEGSVSTLKIQRTQQEDSAVYLCASSQTGYHYGYTFGSGTRLTVV.